The 28 T cell receptor beta chains below were found in one sample sequenced in a study of blood T cell repertoires in COVID-19. Clones were sequenced by immunoSEQ multiplex PCR, and TCRdb holds only the in-frame ones, with some missing. The table shows approximately 240,000 clones, with 70% to 90% occurring only once. Sequenced: peripheral blood. These receptors were obtained from a middle-aged man who had recovered from COVID-19.

The chain employs TRBV14 and TRBJ2-7; 13 positions match TRBD2. The germline gives CDR1 SGHDN, CDR2 FVKESK. Trimming cost V 3 bases and J 6 bases; bases outside gene matches: 8. The CDR3 totals 16 residues. The DNA of the CDR3 is TGTGCCAGCAGCCAGAGGGGGGGACTAGCGGGGTTCGAGCAGTACTTC. It translates to CASSQRGGLAGFEQYF.

The rearrangement joins TRBV29-1 to TRBJ1-1; D is ambiguous. The CDR3 is 12 amino acids. Trimming left V 6 bases short and J 1 base short, with 9 bases between. Germline assignment: CDR1 SQVTM and CDR2 ANQGSEA. The CDR3 coding sequence is TGCAGCGTGACACAGTCGAACACTGAAGCTTTCTTT. Translated, it gives CSVTQSNTEAFF.

The chain couples TRBV11-2 to TRBJ1-1; no clear D. V dropped 5 bases and J dropped 5 bases, with 15 bases sitting between them. Germline V CDR1 and CDR2: SGHAT, FQNNGV. There are 14 residues in the CDR3. CDR3 region: CASSIGFGSTEAFF. As DNA, the CDR3 is TGTGCCAGCAGCATCGGGTTCGGGAGTACTGAAGCTTTCTTT.

V usage is TRBV7-9 and J usage is TRBJ2-7; D may be TRBD2 (5 bases). This CDR3 is built from 16 residues. Germline V lookup: CDR1 SEHNR, CDR2 FQNEAQ (reference sequence). V lost 1 base and J lost 7, with 20 bases in between. The CDR3 reads CASSLVRSTTPGEQYF. The CDR3 DNA is TGTGCCAGCAGCTTAGTCAGGTCGACAACCCCGGGGGAGCAGTACTTC.

This clone came up a few times. J is TRBJ2-7 and V is TRBV27; D unresolved. The CDR3 runs 12 residues. Looked up from germline, CDR1 is MNHEY and CDR2 is SMNVEV (reference sequence). V lost 6 bases, J lost 4 bases, and 10 bases lay in between. The CDR3 sequence is CASRPLYYEQYF. CDR3 bases: TGTGCCAGCAGACCCCTCTATTACGAGCAGTACTTC.

J is TRBJ2-7 and V is TRBV6-5; no reliable D call. Germline V gives CDR1 MNHEY, CDR2 SVGAGI. V gave up 6 bases and J gave up 0 bases, with 12 bases separating them. This CDR3 has 14 amino acids. The CDR3 sequence: CASRKRVSSYEQYF. The DNA of the CDR3 is TGTGCCAGCAGAAAAAGAGTAAGCTCCTACGAGCAGTACTTC.

The chain couples TRBV19 to TRBJ2-3, with unresolved D. This CDR3 comprises 12 residues. Germline values: CDR1 LNHDA, CDR2 SQIVND (reference sequence). V lost 4 bases, J lost 4 bases, and 6 bases lay in between. Here the CDR3 reads CASSSGPDTQYF. DNA of the CDR3: TGTGCCAGTAGTAGCGGTCCAGATACGCAGTATTTT.

The V and J genes are TRBV2 and TRBJ2-5; 7 bases line up with TRBD1. The junction had 3 bases not matched to a gene; V was cut back by 7 bases and J by 1 base. The CDR3 has 13 amino acids. Germline CDR1 reads SNHLY; CDR2 reads FYNNEI. As DNA, the CDR3 is TGTGCCAGCACCGGGACAGCCCAAGAGACCCAGTACTTC. It codes for CASTGTAQETQYF. Full variable domain (rest looked up from reference TRBV2 and TRBJ2-5): EPEVTQTPSHQVTQMGQEVILRCVPISNHLYFYWYRQILGQKVEFLVSFYNNEISEKSEIFDDQFSVERPDGSNFTLKIRSTKLEDSAMYFCASTGTAQETQYFGPGTRLLVL.

The chain recombines TRBV28 with TRBJ2-7; D perhaps matches TRBD1 (5 bases). Germline loops: CDR1 MDHEN, CDR2 SYDVKM. CDR3 length equals 12 residues. Deletions cut 1 base from V and 5 bases from J, with 6 bases between. DNA for the CDR3: TGTGCCAGCAGTTTATCCAGGGACGAGCAGTACTTC. Its translation is CASSLSRDEQYF.

This chain uses TRBV7-8 with TRBJ2-5; TRBD2 matches 9 bases. Germline CDR1 SGHVS, CDR2 FQNEAQ. There are 17 residues in the CDR3. Trimming took 1 base from V and 2 from J; bases not matched to a gene: 8. The CDR3 is CASSLVGASGIQETQYF. CDR3 nucleotide sequence: TGTGCCAGCAGCTTAGTCGGGGCTAGCGGGATACAAGAGACCCAGTACTTC. The entire variable domain, with the rest obtained from reference TRBV7-8 and TRBJ2-5, is as follows: GAGVSQSPRYKVAKRGQDVALRCDPISGHVSLFWYQQALGQGPEFLTYFQNEAQLDKSGLPSDRFFAERPEGSVSTLKIQRTQQEDSAVYLCASSLVGASGIQETQYFGPGTRLLVL.

The J gene is TRBJ2-2, the V gene TRBV18; TRBD1 is a possible D gene (5 bases). The length of the CDR3 is 14 residues. Germline CDR1 KGHSH, CDR2 LQKENI. Deletions cut 8 bases from V and 5 bases from J, with 15 bases between. CDR3 DNA: TGTGCCAGCCGCCTAATAGGGGTGACCGGGGAGCTGTTTTTT. Protein: CASRLIGVTGELFF.

The sample holds one count of this clone. The rearrangement links TRBV2 to TRBJ2-7, with 9 bases lining up with TRBD1. The CDR3 runs 10 residues. With 8 bases clipped from V and 7 bases from J, the junction kept 0 bases outside the gene matches. Germline CDR1 is SNHLY and CDR2 is FYNNEI. CDR3 sequence: CASDRGEQYF. CDR3 DNA sequence: TGTGCCAGCGACAGGGGGGAGCAGTACTTC.

The rearrangement joins TRBV6-5 to TRBJ2-7; D might be TRBD2 (5 bases). The V end lost 8 bases, the J end lost 4 bases, and 15 bases lay between the germline ends. CDR1 MNHEY and CDR2 SVGAGI come from the germline V gene. The CDR3 totals 13 residues. The CDR3 here is CASLETSGYEQYF. The CDR3 bases are TGTGCCAGCCTCGAAACTAGTGGGTACGAGCAGTACTTC.

The chain uses TRBV5-1 and TRBJ2-2; weak D call: TRBD2 (6 bases). Germline CDR1 SGHRS, CDR2 YFSETQ. The CDR3 sequence is 15 residues long. V lost 4 bases to trimming and J lost 2 bases, with 12 bases between them. The CDR3 region is CASSRGGLNTGELFF. The DNA of the CDR3 is TGCGCCAGCAGCCGTGGGGGACTCAACACCGGGGAGCTGTTTTTT.

V is TRBV15 and J is TRBJ1-5, with D possibly TRBD1 on 5 matching bases. V lost 4 bases, J lost 2 bases, and 6 bases lay in between. Germline V gives CDR1 LNHNV, CDR2 YYDKDF (reference sequence). CDR3 length: 13 amino acids. CDR3 DNA: TGTGCCACCAGCAAACAGGGCAATCAGCCCCAGCATTTT. Protein sequence: CATSKQGNQPQHF.

The gene calls are TRBV28 and TRBJ1-1; 10 bases map to TRBD1. V lost 4 bases, J lost 3 bases, and 5 bases stayed unmatched. There are 15 residues in the CDR3. Germline-derived CDR1 and CDR2 are MDHEN and SYDVKM. CDR3: CASSSDRGWDTEAFF. CDR3 nucleotide sequence: TGTGCCAGCAGTTCGGACAGGGGGTGGGACACTGAAGCTTTCTTT.

The gene calls are TRBV28 and TRBJ2-2; 7 bases agree with TRBD2. Germline CDR1 is MDHEN and CDR2 is SYDVKM. The junction had 4 bases not matched to a gene; V was cut back by 4 bases and J by 2 bases. This CDR3 comprises 15 residues. In DNA, the CDR3 is TGTGCCAGCAGTTCGGGGGGTCTTAACACCGGGGAGCTGTTTTTT. As protein: CASSSGGLNTGELFF.

The chain employs TRBV18 and TRBJ2-7, with D unresolved. The CDR3 totals 13 residues. Trimming cost V 3 bases and J 0 bases, with 6 bases left between them. Germline loops: CDR1 KGHSH, CDR2 LQKENI. The CDR3 loop is CASSPTLSYEQYF. CDR3 coding DNA: TGTGCCAGCTCACCGACACTCTCCTACGAGCAGTACTTC.

V usage is TRBV4-2 and J usage is TRBJ1-1; no clear D. There are 16 residues in the CDR3. Germline V gene data show CDR1 as LGHNA and CDR2 as YNFKEQ. The ends were cut back, 0 bases at V and 0 bases at J, with 11 bases in the middle. This CDR3 is CASSQERRRVNTEAFF. CDR3 coding DNA: TGTGCCAGCAGCCAAGAACGGAGGCGGGTGAACACTGAAGCTTTCTTT.

This clone has just one count. The J gene is TRBJ1-1, the V gene TRBV7-9, with a tentative D call TRBD1 (5 bases). The CDR3 runs 14 residues. Per the germline V gene, CDR1 is SEHNR and CDR2 is FQNEAQ (reference sequence). The ends were cut back, 0 bases at V and 3 bases at J, with 8 bases in the middle. The CDR3: CASSLALRDTEAFF. The DNA of the CDR3 is TGTGCCAGCAGCTTAGCGCTCAGGGACACTGAAGCTTTCTTT.

This clone was seen a single time. This chain joins TRBV27 and TRBJ2-2, with 11 bases that match TRBD2. Unmatched junction bases numbered 11, after V lost 6 bases and J lost 5 bases. Germline-derived CDR1 and CDR2 are MNHEY and SMNVEV (reference sequence). This CDR3 spans 17 amino acids. The CDR3 here is CASSRIGVAGGTGELFF. The DNA for the CDR3 is TGTGCCAGCAGCCGTATTGGGGTAGCGGGAGGGACCGGGGAGCTGTTTTTT.

V and J are TRBV29-1 and TRBJ2-1; 10 nucleotides agree with TRBD2. Germline V gene data show CDR1 as SQVTM and CDR2 as ANQGSEA. J was trimmed by 3 bases and V by 6 bases; bases with no gene match: 2. CDR3 size: 13 residues. CDR3 in DNA: TGCAGCGTCTGGACTAGCGGCTACAATGAGCAGTTCTTC. Protein: CSVWTSGYNEQFF.

CDR3 sequence (DNA): TGTGCCAGCACTCGGGAGGGCACAGATACGCAGTATTTT. Translated: CASTREGTDTQYF. J is TRBJ2-3 and V is TRBV2; 7 bases are a match to TRBD2. Germline CDR1 and CDR2: SNHLY and FYNNEI. The CDR3 is made up of 13 amino acids. The V gene end was trimmed by 7 bases and the J gene end by 1 base; junction bases not matched to a gene: 2.

The gene calls are TRBV5-5 and TRBJ2-1, with 7 bases lining up with TRBD2. Germline V lookup: CDR1 SGHKS, CDR2 YYEKEE (reference sequence). V lost 0 bases to trimming and J lost 4 bases; unmatched junction nucleotides: 4. The CDR3 contains 15 residues. This CDR3 reads CASSLGAGEYNEQFF. Here the CDR3 DNA reads TGTGCCAGCAGCTTGGGTGCGGGAGAGTACAATGAGCAGTTCTTC.

This clone has a handful of counts. The chain carries TRBV20-1 and TRBJ2-3; D ambiguous. This CDR3 spans 11 amino acids. Trimming shortened V by 5 bases and J by 7 bases, and 10 bases separated the two germline ends. In germline, CDR1 is DFQATT, CDR2 SNEGSKA (reference sequence). The DNA of the CDR3 is TGCAGTGCTTCGAGCTTGAATACGCAGTATTTT. Protein sequence: CSASSLNTQYF.

J is TRBJ1-5 and V is TRBV20-1; D gene ambiguous. The V gene lost 3 bases and the J gene lost 6 bases, with 15 bases spanning the gap. CDR1 and CDR2 (germline): DFQATT, SNEGSKA (reference sequence). This CDR3 is 14 amino acids long. CDR3 sequence: CSASRGMQAQPQHF. In nucleotides, the CDR3 is TGCAGTGCTAGTCGAGGGATGCAGGCTCAGCCCCAGCATTTT.

This CDR3 reads CASSQGRAALDEQYF. The CDR3, as DNA: TGTGCCAGCTCACAGGGCAGGGCCGCCCTGGACGAGCAGTACTTC. The chain recombines TRBV18 with TRBJ2-7; TRBD1 might be the D (5 bases). Germline CDR1 reads KGHSH; CDR2 reads LQKENI. CDR3 length: 15 residues. V lost 4 bases, J lost 5 bases, and 18 bases lay in between.

The chain combines TRBV10-3 with TRBJ2-3, with 8 bases fitting TRBD2. The length of the CDR3 is 12 residues. Germline V gene data show CDR1 as ENHRY and CDR2 as SYGVKD. The CDR3 nucleotides are TGTGCACACAGCGGGAGTGGGGATACGCAGTATTTT. Translation: CAHSGSGDTQYF.